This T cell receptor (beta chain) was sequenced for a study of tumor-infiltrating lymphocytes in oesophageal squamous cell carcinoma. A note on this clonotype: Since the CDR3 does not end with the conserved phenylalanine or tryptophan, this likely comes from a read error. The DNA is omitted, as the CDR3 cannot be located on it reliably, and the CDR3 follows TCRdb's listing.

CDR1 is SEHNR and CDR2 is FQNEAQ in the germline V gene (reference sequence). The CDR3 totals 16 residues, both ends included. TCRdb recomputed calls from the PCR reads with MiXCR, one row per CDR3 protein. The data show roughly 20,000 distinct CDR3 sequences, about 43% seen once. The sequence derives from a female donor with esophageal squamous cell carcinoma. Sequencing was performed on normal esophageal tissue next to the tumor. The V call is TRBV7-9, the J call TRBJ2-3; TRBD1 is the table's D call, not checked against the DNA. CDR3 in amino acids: CASSRDRVGETQYFGP.